This T cell receptor (beta chain) is drawn from a study of T-cell memory formation after mild COVID-19. The CDR3 loop spans 14 amino acids. From germline, CDR1 is KGHDR and CDR2 SFDVKD. V lost 3 bases to trimming and J lost 10 bases, with 17 bases between them. TCRdb ran MiXCR on the 5' RACE reads and lists one entry per CDR3 protein. The sample yields 350,000 to 500,000 distinct CDR3 sequences, less than 25% seen once. The genes are TRBV24-1 and TRBJ1-1, with D possibly being TRBD1 (6 bases). Sequences were obtained from PBMCs or a T cell subset sorted from them (not recorded which). This TCR was recovered from an adult woman who had mild COVID-19 (a few samples of this study predate the infection). Cell type and time point are not known. The CDR3 sequence is CATSDGYSGAGAFF. The CDR3 DNA is TGTGCCACCAGTGATGGCTATTCGGGGGCTGGAGCTTTCTTT.